The 21 T cell receptor beta chains given below trace back to one sample, sequenced in a study of CD8+CD57+ T cells in acquired aplastic anemia. Sequencing involved patients with CD8+CD57+ cell expansion previously shown by flow cytometry. Profiling that covered TCR beta VDJ and CDR3 relied on genomic DNA as its template. One entry per CDR3 protein results from TCRdb running MiXCR on the reads. There are 150,000 to 200,000 distinct CDR3 sequences in the sample; about half occur only once, and 10% to 15% lies in the top ten. The sequenced sample was sorted CD4+, CD8+, or CD8+CD57+ T cells (not recorded which) from PBMCs. The receptor source for this set is a human donor with aplastic anemia.

The table lists this clonotype with a few counts. The chain employs TRBV28 and TRBJ1-4; 7 nucleotides align to TRBD1. J lost 8 bases, V lost 5 bases, and 11 bases had no gene match. Per the germline V gene, CDR1 is MDHEN and CDR2 is SYDVKM. The CDR3 spans 15 residues. Written as DNA, the CDR3 is TGTGCCAGCAGTCCCGGGGACAGACTTGACGAAAAACTGTTTTTT. Translated, it gives CASSPGDRLDEKLFF.

There are many counts of this clonotype. The CDR3 loop reads CASSMGQGGQFF. The CDR3 nucleotides read TGTGCCAGTAGTATGGGACAGGGAGGGCAGTTCTTC. This chain connects TRBV19 to TRBJ2-1; TRBD1 matches at 9 bases. The CDR3 runs 12 residues. Germline CDR1 and CDR2: LNHDA and SQIVND (reference sequence). V lost 3 bases, J lost 12 bases, and 3 bases stayed unmatched.

As concerns this clonotype: A single base separates this from a much larger clone, so it may be a read error. The chain links TRBV5-6 to TRBJ2-7; D unclear. The CDR3 contains 13 residues. CDR1 and CDR2 from the germline V gene are SGHDT and YYEEEE. CDR3 nucleotides: TGTGCCAGCAACTTGGCCCAGAACTACGAGCAGTACTTC. Its translation: CASNLAQNYEQYF. The full variable domain, completed using reference TRBV5-6 and TRBJ2-7, is DAGVTQSPTHLIKTRGQQVTLRCSPKSGHDTVSWYQQALGQGPQFIFQYYEEEERQRGNFPDRFSGHQFPNYSSELNVNALLLGDSALYLCASNLAQNYEQYFGPGTRLTVT.

This clonotype occurred a few times. V usage is TRBV19 and J usage is TRBJ1-6; the D is unclear. V was pared by 5 bases and J by 7 bases, with 15 bases between. CDR3 size: 15 residues. CDR1 is LNHDA, CDR2 SQIVND, per germline (reference sequence). The CDR3 bases are TGTGCCAGTAGTGCCTGGAATCAACCCAATTCACCCCTCCACTTT. It codes for CASSAWNQPNSPLHF.

This sequence joins TRBV15 and TRBJ2-7; tentatively, D is TRBD2 (6 bases). The CDR3 totals 14 residues. The V gene lost 0 bases and the J gene lost 8 bases, with 14 bases spanning the gap. Germline V lookup: CDR1 LNHNV, CDR2 YYDKDF (reference sequence). The CDR3 loop is CATSRDFGDSKQYF. In DNA form, the CDR3 reads TGTGCCACCAGCAGAGATTTTGGGGACTCTAAGCAGTACTTC.

The chain joins TRBV19 to TRBJ1-5; no clear D. The V gene's germline CDR1 is LNHDA and CDR2 SQIVND (reference sequence). Trimming left V 5 bases short and J 6 bases short, with 11 bases between. The CDR3 consists of 13 residues. CDR3: CASSSQETQPQHF. CDR3 bases: TGTGCCAGTAGTTCCCAAGAGACTCAGCCCCAGCATTTT.

The gene calls are TRBV18 and TRBJ1-6; 11 bases map to TRBD1. The CDR3 has 15 residues. The V gene's germline CDR1 is KGHSH and CDR2 LQKENI. The V and J ends lost 4 bases and 9 bases, in that order; junction bases with no gene match: 5. The CDR3 spells CASSLPGQGGSPLHF. The CDR3 nucleotides are TGTGCCAGCTCACTCCCGGGACAGGGGGGTTCACCCCTCCACTTT.

V usage is TRBV7-8 and J usage is TRBJ1-1, with D unclear. This CDR3 is 15 amino acids long. CDR1 is SGHVS and CDR2 is FQNEAQ in the germline V gene. V lost 5 bases and J lost 4, with 17 bases in between. CDR3 sequence (DNA): TGTGCCAGCAGCCGGGCACGGTGGGGAGGCACTGAAGCTTTCTTT. This sequence encodes CASSRARWGGTEAFF.

This clonotype was recorded at least ten times. The chain carries TRBV6-5 and TRBJ2-1; 8 nucleotides match TRBD2. Germline values: CDR1 MNHEY, CDR2 SVGAGI. V trimming: 4 bases; J trimming: 5 bases; junction bases outside the gene matches: 10. The CDR3 is made up of 16 amino acids. CDR3 in amino acids: CASSSIKGTRNNEQFF. CDR3 sequence (DNA): TGTGCCAGCAGTTCGATTAAAGGGACTAGGAACAATGAGCAGTTCTTC.

This clonotype was seen many times. The rearrangement uses TRBV7-2 and TRBJ2-1, with 9 bases lining up with TRBD2. The CDR3 loop spans 16 amino acids. The ends lost 2 bases at V and 7 bases at J; junction bases unmatched: 9. Germline CDR1 SGHTA, CDR2 FQGNSA. The CDR3 sequence: CASSLSSLAGKNEQFF. The CDR3 nucleotides are TGTGCCAGCAGCTTATCGTCCCTAGCGGGGAAGAATGAGCAGTTCTTC.

With respect to this clonotype: The CDR3 ends on some other residue instead of the conserved phenylalanine or tryptophan, so this is likely a read error. The chain has TRBV12-3 or TRBV12-4 and TRBJ2-1; D tentatively reads TRBD1 or TRBD2 (5 bases each). Trimming removed 6 bases from V and 3 bases from J, with 15 bases in between. The CDR3 runs to 15 residues. The chain's CDR3 is CASSPEGQGYNEQFL. The CDR3 nucleotides read TGTGCCAGCAGCCCAGAGGGGCAGGGCTACAATGAGCAGTTCCTC.

This chain uses TRBV7-9 with TRBJ2-7; weak D call: TRBD2 (5 bases). The CDR3 consists of 12 residues. V lost 4 bases and J lost 9, with 13 bases in between. The V gene's germline CDR1 is SEHNR and CDR2 FQNEAQ (reference sequence). The CDR3 DNA reads TGTGCCAGCAGCTCCTGGCGGGTAGGGCAGTACTTC. It translates to CASSSWRVGQYF. The complete variable domain, with remaining parts taken from reference TRBV7-9 and TRBJ2-7, reads DTGVSQNPRHKITKRGQNVTFRCDPISEHNRLYWYRQTLGQGPEFLTYFQNEAQLEKSRLLSDRFSAERPKGSFSTLEIQRTEQGDSAMYLCASSSWRVGQYFGPGTRLTVT.

Comment on this clonotype: One base away lies a much larger clone, so this may be a sequencing read error. The CDR3 is CASQKLAGQYNEQFF. The CDR3 DNA is TGTGCCAGCCAAAAACTAGCGGGCCAGTACAATGAGCAGTTCTTC. The chain links TRBV2 to TRBJ2-1, with 9 bases matching TRBD2. Germline assignment: CDR1 SNHLY and CDR2 FYNNEI. The CDR3 contains 15 residues. V gave up 8 bases and J gave up 4 bases; unmatched junction bases: 9.

With regard to this clonotype: Being one base from a much bigger clone, this may be a read error. The rearrangement joins TRBV10-3 to TRBJ2-7; no reliable D call. The CDR3 extends over 15 amino acids. The germline gives CDR1 ENHRY, CDR2 SYGVKD. As DNA, the CDR3 is TGTGCCAGCAGTTATAGTGGCGGTAGCTCCTACGAGCAGTACTTC. It codes for CASSYSGGSSYEQYF.

The chain links TRBV5-1 to TRBJ1-4; D not resolved. CDR1 is SGHRS, CDR2 YFSETQ, per germline. The CDR3 contains 15 residues. V was cut by 2 bases and J by 0 bases, with 8 bases left in between. Written as DNA, the CDR3 is TGCGCCAGCAGCTTTCAAATTGCAACTAATGAAAAACTGTTTTTT. As protein: CASSFQIATNEKLFF.

This clonotype appeared many times. The gene calls are TRBV6-1 and TRBJ2-7; D gene unclear. This CDR3 is built from 14 residues. V was cut by 8 bases and J by 6 bases, with 20 bases left in between. Per germline, CDR1 MNHNS and CDR2 SASEGT. The CDR3 region has the DNA TGTGCCAGCCAGCCCATGGCACTGATGGGCGAGCAGTACTTC. This sequence encodes CASQPMALMGEQYF.

The gene calls are TRBV18 and TRBJ2-7, with 10 bases lining up with TRBD2. Trimming removed 3 bases from V and 4 bases from J; junction bases left unmatched: 6. From germline, CDR1 is KGHSH and CDR2 LQKENI. The CDR3 is 15 amino acids. This CDR3 reads CASSPGAGGRYEQYF. CDR3 coding DNA: TGTGCCAGCTCACCCGGAGCGGGGGGGCGTTACGAGCAGTACTTC.

This clonotype was found once. The chain carries TRBV25-1 and TRBJ2-1, with 9 bases fitting TRBD1. The junction had 2 bases not matched to a gene; V was cut back by 3 bases and J by 2 bases. The length of the CDR3 is 15 residues. Germline V gives CDR1 MGHDK, CDR2 SYGVNS. The CDR3 protein is CASSEGQGTYNEQFF. Here the CDR3 DNA reads TGTGCCAGCAGTGAGGGACAGGGCACCTACAATGAGCAGTTCTTC.

This clonotype was recorded at least ten times. This rearrangement joins TRBV5-6 to TRBJ2-6; possibly TRBD2 for D (6 bases). The CDR3 is 16 amino acids. Germline CDR1 reads SGHDT; CDR2 reads YYEEEE. V was clipped by 1 base and J by 0 bases, with 8 bases between them. The CDR3 loop is CASSLPGASGANVLTF. CDR3 DNA sequence: TGTGCCAGCAGCTTGCCGGGAGCCTCTGGGGCCAACGTCCTGACTTTC. Full variable domain (missing parts from reference TRBV5-6 and TRBJ2-6): DAGVTQSPTHLIKTRGQQVTLRCSPKSGHDTVSWYQQALGQGPQFIFQYYEEEERQRGNFPDRFSGHQFPNYSSELNVNALLLGDSALYLCASSLPGASGANVLTFGAGSRLTVL.

The rearrangement links TRBV10-1 to TRBJ2-5; 10 nucleotides match TRBD1. V lost 8 bases to trimming and J lost 5 bases; unmatched junction nucleotides: 5. Germline-derived CDR1 and CDR2 are WNHNN and SYGVQD (reference sequence). The length of the CDR3 is 13 residues. Here the CDR3 DNA reads TGCGCCAGCGGCGACAGGGGGCGGGAGACCCAGTACTTC. Protein: CASGDRGRETQYF.

This clonotype was seen just once. The chain recombines TRBV20-1 with TRBJ2-3; 8 positions agree with TRBD2. Germline CDR1 DFQATT, CDR2 SNEGSKA (reference sequence). Trimming at V came to 5 bases and at J to 2 bases, leaving 6 bases not matched to a gene. The CDR3 has 14 amino acids. The CDR3 DNA reads TGCAGTGCTCCCACTAGCGGTAACACAGATACGCAGTATTTT. It yields the protein CSAPTSGNTDTQYF.